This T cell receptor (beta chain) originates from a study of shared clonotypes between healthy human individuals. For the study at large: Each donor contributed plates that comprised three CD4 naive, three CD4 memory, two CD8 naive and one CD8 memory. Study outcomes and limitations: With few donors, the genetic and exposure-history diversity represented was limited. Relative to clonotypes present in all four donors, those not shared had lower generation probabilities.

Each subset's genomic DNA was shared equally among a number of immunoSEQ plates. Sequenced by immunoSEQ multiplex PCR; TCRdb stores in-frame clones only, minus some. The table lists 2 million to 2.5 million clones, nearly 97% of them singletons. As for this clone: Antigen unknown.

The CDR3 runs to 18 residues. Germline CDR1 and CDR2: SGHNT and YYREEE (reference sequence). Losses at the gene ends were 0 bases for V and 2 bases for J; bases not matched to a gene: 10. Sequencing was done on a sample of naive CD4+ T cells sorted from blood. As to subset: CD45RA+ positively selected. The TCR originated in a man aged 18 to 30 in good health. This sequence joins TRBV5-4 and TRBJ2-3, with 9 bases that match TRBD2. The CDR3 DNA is TGTGCCAGCAGCTTGGGGCTAGCGGGGCGGGTTAACACAGATACGCAGTATTTT. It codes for CASSLGLAGRVNTDTQYF.